This T cell receptor beta chain was identified during a study of blood T cell repertoires in COVID-19. Study-wide background: In each case, the material was cDNA or gDNA derived from T cells, B-cell-depleted T cells, or PBMCs.

In the original processing: Estimated nucleated cell counts came from reference gene primer amplification. Sequencing used immunoSEQ multiplex PCR; TCRdb keeps in-frame clones, though not all of them. Clone size and the V and J calls come from that table; the DNA yielded D and trimming. The sample has 150,000 to 200,000 clones, around 80% seen once. Per germline, CDR1 ENHRY and CDR2 SYGVKD. The trim removed 0 bases at V and 9 bases at J, leaving 13 bases unmatched. This CDR3 spans 17 amino acids. This sequence was found in a man aged 55 to 70 with active or convalescent COVID-19. V and J are TRBV10-3 and TRBJ2-1; 8 bases line up with TRBD2. Sequencing input: peripheral blood. The CDR3 nucleotides are TGTGCCATCAGTGAGTCTTCTAGCGGGCCGTTTGGGAGTGAGCAGTTCTTC. It specifies CAISESSSGPFGSEQFF.